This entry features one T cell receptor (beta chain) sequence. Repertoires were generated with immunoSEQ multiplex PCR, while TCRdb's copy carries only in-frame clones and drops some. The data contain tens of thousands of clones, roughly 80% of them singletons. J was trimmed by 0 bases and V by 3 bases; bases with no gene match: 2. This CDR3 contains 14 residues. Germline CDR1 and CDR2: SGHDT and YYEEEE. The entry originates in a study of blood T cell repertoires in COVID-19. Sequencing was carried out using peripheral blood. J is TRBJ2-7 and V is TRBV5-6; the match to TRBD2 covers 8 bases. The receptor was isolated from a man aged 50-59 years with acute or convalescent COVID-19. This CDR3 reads CASSSSGGSYEQYF. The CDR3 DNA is TGTGCCAGCAGCTCGAGCGGGGGCTCCTACGAGCAGTACTTC.